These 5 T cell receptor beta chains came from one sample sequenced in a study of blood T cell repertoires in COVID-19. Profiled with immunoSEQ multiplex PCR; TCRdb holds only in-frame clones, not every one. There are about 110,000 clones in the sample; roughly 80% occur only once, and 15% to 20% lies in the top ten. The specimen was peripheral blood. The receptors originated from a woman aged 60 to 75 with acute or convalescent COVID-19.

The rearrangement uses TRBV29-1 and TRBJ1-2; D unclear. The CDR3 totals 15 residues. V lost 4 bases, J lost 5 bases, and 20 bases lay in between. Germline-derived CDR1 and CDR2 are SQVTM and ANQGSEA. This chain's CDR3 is CSVGHRDGPFYGYTF. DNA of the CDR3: TGCAGCGTTGGACACCGCGATGGCCCCTTTTATGGCTACACCTTC.

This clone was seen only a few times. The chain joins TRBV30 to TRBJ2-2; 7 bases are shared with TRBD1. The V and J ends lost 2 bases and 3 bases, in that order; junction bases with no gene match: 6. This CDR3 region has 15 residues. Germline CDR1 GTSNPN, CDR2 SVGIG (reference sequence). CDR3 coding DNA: TGTGCCTGGAGTAGGCTAGGACAGGACACCGGGGAGCTGTTTTTT. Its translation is CAWSRLGQDTGELFF. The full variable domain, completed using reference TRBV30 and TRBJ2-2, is SQTIHQWPATLVQPVGSPLSLECTVEGTSNPNLYWYRQAAGRGLQLLFYSVGIGQISSEVPQNLSASRPQDRQFILSSKKLLLSDSGFYLCAWSRLGQDTGELFFGEGSRLTVL.

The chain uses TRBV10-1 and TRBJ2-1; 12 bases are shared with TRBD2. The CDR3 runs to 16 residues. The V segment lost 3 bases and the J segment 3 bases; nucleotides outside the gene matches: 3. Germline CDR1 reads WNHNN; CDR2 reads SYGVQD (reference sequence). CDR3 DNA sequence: TGCGCCAGCAGTGACCTAGCGGGAGGGAACTACAATGAGCAGTTCTTC. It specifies CASSDLAGGNYNEQFF.

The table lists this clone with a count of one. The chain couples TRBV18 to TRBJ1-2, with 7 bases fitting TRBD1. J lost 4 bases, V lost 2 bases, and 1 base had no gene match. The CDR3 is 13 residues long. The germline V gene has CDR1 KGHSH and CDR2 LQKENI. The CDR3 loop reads CASSPDRVYGYTF. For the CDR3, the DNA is TGTGCCAGCTCACCAGACAGGGTCTATGGCTACACCTTC.

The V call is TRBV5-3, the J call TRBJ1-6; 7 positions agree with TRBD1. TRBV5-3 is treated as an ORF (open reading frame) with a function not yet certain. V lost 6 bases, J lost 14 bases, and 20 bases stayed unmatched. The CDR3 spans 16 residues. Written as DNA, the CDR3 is TGTGCCAGAATTCACCCTGCGGGACAGCCCTTCTCCACCCTCCACTTT. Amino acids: CARIHPAGQPFSTLHF.